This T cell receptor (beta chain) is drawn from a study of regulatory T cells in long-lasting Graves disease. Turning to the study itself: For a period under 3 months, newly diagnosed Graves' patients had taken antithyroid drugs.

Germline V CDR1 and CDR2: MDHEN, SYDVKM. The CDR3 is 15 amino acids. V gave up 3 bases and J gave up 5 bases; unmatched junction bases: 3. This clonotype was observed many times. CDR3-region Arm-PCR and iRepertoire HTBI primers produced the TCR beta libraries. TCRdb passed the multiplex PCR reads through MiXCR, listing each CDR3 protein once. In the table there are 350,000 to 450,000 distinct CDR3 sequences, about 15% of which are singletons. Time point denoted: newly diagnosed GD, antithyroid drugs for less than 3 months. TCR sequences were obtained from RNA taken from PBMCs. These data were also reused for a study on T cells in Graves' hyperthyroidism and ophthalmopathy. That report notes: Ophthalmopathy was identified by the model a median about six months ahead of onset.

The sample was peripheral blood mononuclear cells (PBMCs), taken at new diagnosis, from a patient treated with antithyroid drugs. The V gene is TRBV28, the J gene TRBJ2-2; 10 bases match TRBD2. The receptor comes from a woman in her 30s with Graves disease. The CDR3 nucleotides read TGTGCCAGCAGTTTCCTAGCGGGAGTAACCGGGGAGCTGTTTTTT. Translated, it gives CASSFLAGVTGELFF.